This entry features one TCR beta chain sequence. The CDR3 has 14 amino acids. Between the trimmed V and J ends, which lost 3 bases and 3 bases, there was a span of 8 bases. Germline V lookup: CDR1 MNHEY, CDR2 SMNVEV (reference sequence). This sample was included in a study of long-term antiretroviral therapy in people with HIV. With survey level as its setting, the immunoSEQ assay was v3.0. Data came from immunoSEQ multiplex PCR; TCRdb stores just in-frame clones and leaves some out. This sample carries tens of thousands of clones, 75% to 85% of them seen once, and the ten largest clones take roughly 7.2%. Treatment for every participant with HIV took place in the United States.

The V call is TRBV27, the J call TRBJ2-2; the D gene is possibly TRBD2 (5 bases). The source was unsorted PBMCs, collected 0.3 years after starting antiretroviral therapy. The TCR was taken from a man between 40 and 49 years old with HIV. The CDR3 loop reads CASSFRGYTGELFF. The CDR3 nucleotides read TGTGCCAGCAGTTTTAGAGGGTACACCGGGGAGCTGTTTTTT.